This TCR beta chain derives from a study of blood T cell repertoires in COVID-19. Study-wide context: The origin of the acute and convalescent COVID-19 samples was the United States, Italy and Spain.

Generated by immunoSEQ multiplex PCR, the TCRdb table keeps only in-frame clones and is missing some. The sample contains fewer than 200,000 clones, approximately 84% of which appear only once. V was pared by 4 bases and J by 6 bases, with 24 bases between. The CDR3 spans 16 residues. From germline, CDR1 is GTSNPN and CDR2 SVGIG (reference sequence). The rearrangement joins TRBV30 to TRBJ1-2, with D possibly matching TRBD1 (6 bases). The source is a man in his forties with acute or convalescent COVID-19. Material for sequencing was peripheral blood. The CDR3: CAWTLPLTGSENGYTF. DNA of the CDR3: TGTGCCTGGACCCTACCCCTGACAGGTTCTGAGAATGGCTACACCTTC.